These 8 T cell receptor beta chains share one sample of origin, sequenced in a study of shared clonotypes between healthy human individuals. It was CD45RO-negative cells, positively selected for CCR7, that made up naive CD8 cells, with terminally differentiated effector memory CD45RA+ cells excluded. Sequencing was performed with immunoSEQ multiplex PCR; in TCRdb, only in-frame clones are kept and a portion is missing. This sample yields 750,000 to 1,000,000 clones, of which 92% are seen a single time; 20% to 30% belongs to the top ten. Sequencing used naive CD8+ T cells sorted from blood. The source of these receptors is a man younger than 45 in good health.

The CDR3 sequence: CASSQDPRGGAREQYF. CDR3 in DNA: TGCGCCAGCAGCCAAGATCCACGGGGGGGGGCCCGCGAGCAGTACTTC. The chain has TRBV4-3 and TRBJ2-7, with 8 bases matching TRBD2. The germline V gene has CDR1 LGHNA and CDR2 YSLEER. With V trimmed by 0 bases and J by 6 bases, 10 bases remained unmatched. CDR3 length: 16 residues.

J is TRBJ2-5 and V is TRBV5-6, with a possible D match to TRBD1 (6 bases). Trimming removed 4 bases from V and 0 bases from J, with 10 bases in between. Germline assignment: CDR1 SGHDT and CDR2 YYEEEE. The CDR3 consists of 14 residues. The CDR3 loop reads CASSHRDNQETQYF. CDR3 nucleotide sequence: TGTGCCAGCAGCCACCGGGACAACCAAGAGACCCAGTACTTC.

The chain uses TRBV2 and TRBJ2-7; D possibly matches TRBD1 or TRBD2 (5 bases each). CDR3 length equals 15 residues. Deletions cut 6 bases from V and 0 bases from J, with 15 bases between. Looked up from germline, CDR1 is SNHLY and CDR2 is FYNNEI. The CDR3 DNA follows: TGTGCCAGCAGCCTCGGGGCCCCCAGCTCCTACGAGCAGTACTTC. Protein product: CASSLGAPSSYEQYF.

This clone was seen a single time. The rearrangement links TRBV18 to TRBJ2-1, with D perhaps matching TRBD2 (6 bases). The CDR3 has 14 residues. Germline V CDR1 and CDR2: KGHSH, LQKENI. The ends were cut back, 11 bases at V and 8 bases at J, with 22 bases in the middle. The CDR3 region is CAASGRGIVDEQFF. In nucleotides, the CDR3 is TGTGCCGCTTCCGGTCGCGGGATAGTGGATGAGCAGTTCTTC.

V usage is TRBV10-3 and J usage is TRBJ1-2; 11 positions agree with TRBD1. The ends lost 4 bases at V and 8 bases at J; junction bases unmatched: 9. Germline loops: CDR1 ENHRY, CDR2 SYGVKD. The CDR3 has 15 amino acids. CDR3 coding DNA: TGTGCCATCAGTGCGGGACAGGGGGTTCTCGGCGGCTACACCTTC. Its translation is CAISAGQGVLGGYTF.

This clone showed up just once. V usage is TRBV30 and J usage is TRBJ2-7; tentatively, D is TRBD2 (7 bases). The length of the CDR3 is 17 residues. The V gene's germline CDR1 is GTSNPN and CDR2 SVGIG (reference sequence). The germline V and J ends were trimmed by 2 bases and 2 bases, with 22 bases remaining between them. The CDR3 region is CAWSLGSSERDTYEQYF. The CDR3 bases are TGTGCCTGGAGTCTCGGGTCGTCTGAGCGGGACACCTACGAGCAGTACTTC.

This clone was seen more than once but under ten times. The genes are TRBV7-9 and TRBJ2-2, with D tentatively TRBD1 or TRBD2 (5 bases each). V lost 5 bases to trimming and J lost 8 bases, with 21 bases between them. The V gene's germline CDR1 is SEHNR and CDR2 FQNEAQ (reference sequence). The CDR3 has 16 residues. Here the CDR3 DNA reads TGTGCCAGCAGCAATTATGTTTTTGGGACCGGAGGGGAGCTGTTTTTT. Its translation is CASSNYVFGTGGELFF. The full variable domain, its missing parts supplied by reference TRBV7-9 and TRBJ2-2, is DTGVSQNPRHKITKRGQNVTFRCDPISEHNRLYWYRQTLGQGPEFLTYFQNEAQLEKSRLLSDRFSAERPKGSFSTLEIQRTEQGDSAMYLCASSNYVFGTGGELFFGEGSRLTVL.

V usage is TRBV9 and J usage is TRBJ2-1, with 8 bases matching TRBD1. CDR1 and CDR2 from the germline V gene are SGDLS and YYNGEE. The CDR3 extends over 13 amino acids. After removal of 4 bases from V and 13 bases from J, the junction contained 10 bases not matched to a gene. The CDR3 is CASSYRTGRFQFF. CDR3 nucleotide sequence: TGTGCCAGCAGCTACCGGACAGGGCGCTTTCAGTTCTTC.